These 13 T cell receptor beta chains were sequenced from one sample in a study of OX40 agonist ivuxolimab in advanced cancers. The library came from the immunoSEQ multiplex PCR assay. What TCRdb holds here is the immuneACCESS table cut down to in-frame rearrangements. Part of the clones is not present; checked against another copy, under half of the missing clones reflect an unresolved V gene, and the others are unexplained. The sample includes 65,000 to 90,000 clones, with just over 85% observed a single time. Less than 0.85% of the sample is taken by the ten largest. The source material was CD4+ or CD8+ T cells sorted from blood, sampled in a trial of the OX40 agonist ivuxolimab. The origin of the receptors is an adult with an advanced solid tumor such as melanoma, head and neck, liver or kidney cancer.

The chain carries TRBV7-9 and TRBJ2-7; the match to TRBD1 covers 9 bases. Germline V gene lookup returns CDR1 SEHNR and CDR2 FQNEAQ (reference sequence). V was pared by 5 bases and J by 6 bases, with 11 bases of the junction left unmatched. This CDR3 contains 15 residues. DNA for the CDR3: TGTGCCAGCAGCCAACCGGGGACAGGGACCTCCGAGCAGTACTTC. Translated: CASSQPGTGTSEQYF.

The J gene is TRBJ1-1, the V gene TRBV28, with D hard to call. The CDR3 extends over 14 amino acids. Trimming removed 5 bases from V and 11 bases from J, with 21 bases in between. The germline V gene has CDR1 MDHEN and CDR2 SYDVKM. The CDR3 DNA reads as TGTGCCAGCAGTCCCAACAGTTTTGAGTTAGAGGCTTTCTTT. This sequence encodes CASSPNSFELEAFF.

The chain is built from TRBV4-3 and TRBJ2-7; 7 positions match TRBD1. This CDR3 spans 13 amino acids. Germline loops: CDR1 LGHNA, CDR2 YSLEER. J gave up 3 bases and V 4 bases, and 3 bases lay outside the gene matches. The CDR3 here is CASSRRQGYEQYF. The CDR3 DNA follows: TGCGCCAGCAGCCGGAGACAGGGCTACGAGCAGTACTTC.

The V call is TRBV5-1, the J call TRBJ2-2; D remains unclear. Germline loops: CDR1 SGHRS, CDR2 YFSETQ. The CDR3 runs to 14 residues. Trimming removed 0 bases at V and 6 bases at J, with 9 bases between. Written as DNA, the CDR3 is TGCGCCAGCAGCTTGGACTGGGTATCCGGGGAGCTGTTTTTT. The encoded protein is CASSLDWVSGELFF.

CDR3 in amino acids: CASSTGTGNYGYTF. In DNA, the CDR3 is TGTGCCAGTAGTACCGGGACAGGGAACTATGGCTACACCTTC. The chain couples TRBV19 to TRBJ1-2, with 9 bases identical to TRBD1. This CDR3 has 14 amino acids. Germline lookup yields CDR1 LNHDA and CDR2 SQIVND (reference sequence). J lost 2 bases, V lost 4 bases, and 2 bases had no gene match.

Written as DNA, the CDR3 is TGTGCCAGCAGCTTAGGTAGCGGGAACACCGGGGAGCTGTTTTTT. Protein product: CASSLGSGNTGELFF. The rearrangement links TRBV7-2 to TRBJ2-2, with D maybe TRBD2 (6 bases). CDR1 is SGHTA, CDR2 FQGNSA, per germline. The CDR3 runs 15 residues. Trimming removed 1 base from V and 1 base from J, with 7 bases in between.

This chain uses TRBV27 with TRBJ2-7; 9 nucleotides line up with TRBD1. The CDR3 is made up of 18 amino acids. Trimming cost V 5 bases and J 0 bases; bases outside gene matches: 14. Germline V CDR1 and CDR2: MNHEY, SMNVEV (reference sequence). This CDR3 reads CASSRQGGHFLTSYEQYF. DNA for the CDR3: TGTGCCAGCAGTAGACAGGGGGGACATTTTTTAACCTCCTACGAGCAGTACTTC.

J is TRBJ2-7 and V is TRBV7-2; TRBD2 matches 14 bases. Germline values: CDR1 SGHTA, CDR2 FQGNSA. The trim removed 5 bases at V and 4 bases at J, leaving 10 bases unmatched. The CDR3 has 17 amino acids. The CDR3 reads CASSIQGLAGGLYEQYF. The DNA for the CDR3 is TGTGCCAGCAGCATCCAAGGACTAGCGGGAGGTTTATACGAGCAGTACTTC.

This clone was seen once. J is TRBJ2-5 and V is TRBV5-8, with D possibly matching TRBD1 (6 bases). Per the germline V gene, CDR1 is SGHTS and CDR2 is YDEGEE. The V and J ends lost 3 bases and 5 bases respectively, with 14 bases between them. This CDR3 spans 14 amino acids. Written as DNA, the CDR3 is TGTGCCAGCAGCTCGACTCAGGGGTTCGAGACCCAGTACTTC. Amino acid sequence: CASSSTQGFETQYF. Full variable domain (outside the CDR3, taken from reference TRBV5-8 and TRBJ2-5): EAGVTQSPTHLIKTRGQQATLRCSPISGHTSVYWYQQALGLGLQFLLWYDEGEERNRGNFPPRFSGRQFPNYSSELNVNALELEDSALYLCASSSTQGFETQYFGPGTRLLVL.

The rearrangement joins TRBV5-4 to TRBJ2-7; 7 positions agree with TRBD2. CDR1 and CDR2 (germline): SGHNT, YYREEE (reference sequence). Trimming cost V 4 bases and J 5 bases; bases outside gene matches: 15. The CDR3 extends over 16 amino acids. The CDR3 nucleotides are TGTGCCAGCAGCACCATGCTTGGCGGGAGACGAGACGAGCAGTACTTC. Protein: CASSTMLGGRRDEQYF.

V usage is TRBV4-1 and J usage is TRBJ2-3, with TRBD2 as a possible D gene (6 bases). V gave up 4 bases and J gave up 4 bases, with 18 bases separating them. CDR3 length: 16 amino acids. CDR1 is MGHRA, CDR2 YSYEKL, per germline. The DNA for the CDR3 is TGCGCCAGCAGCCCACCCCTAGCGACGGGGGCAGATACGCAGTATTTT. Translated: CASSPPLATGADTQYF.

The chain uses TRBV7-3 and TRBJ1-1; D is ambiguous. Germline V gives CDR1 SGHTA, CDR2 FQGTGA. This CDR3 comprises 16 residues. Trimming left V 5 bases short and J 1 base short, with 17 bases between. The DNA of the CDR3 is TGTGCCAGCAGCCCGTCGCCAGGCCAACCGAACACTGAAGCTTTCTTT. Translated: CASSPSPGQPNTEAFF.

This sequence joins TRBV30 and TRBJ2-3; D perhaps matches TRBD2 (5 bases). The CDR3 spans 14 residues. Trimming left V 1 base short and J 5 bases short, with 13 bases between. Germline CDR1 GTSNPN, CDR2 SVGIG (reference sequence). The CDR3 loop is CAWSGGRLGDTQYF. The CDR3 nucleotides are TGTGCCTGGAGTGGTGGGAGACTGGGAGATACGCAGTATTTT.